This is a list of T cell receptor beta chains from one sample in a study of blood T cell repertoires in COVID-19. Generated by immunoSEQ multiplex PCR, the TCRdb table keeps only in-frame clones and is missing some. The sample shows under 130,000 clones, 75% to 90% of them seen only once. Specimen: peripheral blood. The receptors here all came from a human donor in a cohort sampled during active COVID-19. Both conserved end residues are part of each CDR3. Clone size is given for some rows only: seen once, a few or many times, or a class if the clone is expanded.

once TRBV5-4 CASRLGGTGGTLGYGYTF
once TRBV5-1 CASTRTGNYEQYF
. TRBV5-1 CASSPRQPGGTEAFF
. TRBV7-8 CASSSLRSTEAFF
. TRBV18 CASSQSQVTGELFF
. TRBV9 CASSVAPGQQQFF
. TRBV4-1 CASRHQTLGAGNVPGNTIYF
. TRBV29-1 CSVELAGGLYEQYF
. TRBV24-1 CATSLTGMDGYTF
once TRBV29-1 CSVKDRATNTEAFF
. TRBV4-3 CASSQEFWGGYEQYF
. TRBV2 CASSETTTTYGYTF
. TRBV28 CASSGGDRGLNSPLHF
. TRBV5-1 CASSLAGGQVGHEQYF
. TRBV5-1 CASSLGQASTDTQYF
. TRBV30 CAWTQGGTEAFF
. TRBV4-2 CASSQVGTSGADTQYF
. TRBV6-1 CASSEGQGTEAFF
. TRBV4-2 CASSQAGRGNSPLHF
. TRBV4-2 CASSRGIGRQPEAFF
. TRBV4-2 CASSQGGLGETQYF
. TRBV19 CASSSLGETQYF
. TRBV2 CASSLANTEAFF
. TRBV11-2 CASSLPGTASGNTIYF
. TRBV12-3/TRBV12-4 CASGGGPYEQYF
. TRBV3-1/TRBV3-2 CASSSFGDSYEQYF
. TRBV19 CASSIPLGLNTEAFF
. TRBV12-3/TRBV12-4 CASRAGTEAFF
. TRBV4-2 CASSQGGRDTGELFF
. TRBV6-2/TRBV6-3 CASSYSGRGGNSPLHF
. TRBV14 CASSRGLAGSGNEQFF
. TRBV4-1 CASSQDVGRATDTQYF
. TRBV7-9 CASSLVLNGEQYF
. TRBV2 CASRGGVYTDTQYF
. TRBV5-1 CASRGQPRGPDTQYF
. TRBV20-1 CSLDDLDTQYF
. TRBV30 CAWSADRGYGYTF
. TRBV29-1 CSVAGGARNTEAFF
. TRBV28 CASSLLGRGGYTF
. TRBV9 CASSARGGHGYTF
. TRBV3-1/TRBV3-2 CASSPLGTAYGYTF
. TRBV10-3 CAISTGTGVHF
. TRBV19 CASSLRQSNQPQHF
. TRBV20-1 CSASTGTVNSYEQYF
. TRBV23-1 CAGQPPSYEQYF
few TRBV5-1 CASSLSPGYSPLHF
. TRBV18 CASSPRQGSGNEQFF
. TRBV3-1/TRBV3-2 CASSQDLAGGAKNIQYF
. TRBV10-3 CAISVGSSTDTQYF
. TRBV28 CASSPGTSGVSRETQYF
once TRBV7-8 CASSPGWGNTEAFF
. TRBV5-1 CASSSGATATNEKLFF
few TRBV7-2 CASSPGSKDRPNGYTF
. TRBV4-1 CASSQEWGGGQPQHF
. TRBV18 CASSPWERNTEAFF
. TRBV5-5 CASSSGQPISYNEQFF
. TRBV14 CASSQGGLTEAFF